This T cell receptor (beta chain) was recovered during a study of post-analysis software for immune sequencing data. The authors incorporated unique molecular identifiers into the TCR beta cDNA libraries. Hundreds of thousands of cDNA molecules came from about 1 to 10 million T cells. From the PCR reads, TCRdb called clonotypes with MiXCR, one entry per CDR3 protein. The sample shows more than 450,000 distinct CDR3 sequences, about a third of them seen only once. Study outcomes and limitations: Batch-matched samples strongly co-clustered by F measure. Multiple sclerosis patients showed significantly lower normalized Chao1 diversity than controls did.

Concerning this clonotype itself: Its target is not known.

This clonotype was sampled from a girl under 18 with multiple sclerosis. Input material: blood.

This CDR3 reads CASSPLQGPSYGYTF. The DNA for the CDR3 is TGTGCCAGCAGCCCGTTACAGGGCCCCTCTTATGGCTACACCTTC. This chain uses TRBV7-9 with TRBJ1-2; the D gene is possibly TRBD1 (6 bases). V shed 5 bases and J shed 5 bases, with 18 bases lying between them. This CDR3 is built from 15 residues. Germline CDR1 SEHNR, CDR2 FQNEAQ (reference sequence).